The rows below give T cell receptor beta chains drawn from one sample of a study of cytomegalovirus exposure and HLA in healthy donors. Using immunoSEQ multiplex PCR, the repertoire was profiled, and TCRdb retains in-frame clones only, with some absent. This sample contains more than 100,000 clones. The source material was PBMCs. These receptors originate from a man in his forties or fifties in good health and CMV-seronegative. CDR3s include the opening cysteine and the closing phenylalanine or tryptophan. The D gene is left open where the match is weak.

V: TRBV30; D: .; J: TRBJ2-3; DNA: TGTGCCTGGAGTGTACTGGCAGATACGCAGTATTTT; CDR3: CAWSVLADTQYF
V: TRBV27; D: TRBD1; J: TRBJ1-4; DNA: TGTGCCAGCAGTTTTCGACAGGGGGCGCCCCCGTATGAAAAACTGTTTTTT; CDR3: CASSFRQGAPPYEKLFF
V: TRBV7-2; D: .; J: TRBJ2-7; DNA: TGTGCCAGCAGCTTAGACGGGACGGACTACTACGAGCAGTACTTC; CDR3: CASSLDGTDYYEQYF
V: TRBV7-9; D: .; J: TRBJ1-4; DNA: TGTGCCAGCACGGGAAAACTGTTTTTT; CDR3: CASTGKLFF
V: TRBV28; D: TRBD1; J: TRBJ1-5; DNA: TGTGCCAGCAGTTATGGGGCGACAGGGATTCAGCCCCAGCATTTT; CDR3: CASSYGATGIQPQHF
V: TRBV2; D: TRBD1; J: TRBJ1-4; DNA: TGTGCCAGCAGTGCGGGACAGGGGAATGAAAAACTGTTTTTT; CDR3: CASSAGQGNEKLFF
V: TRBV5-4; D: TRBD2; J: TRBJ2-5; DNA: TGTGCCAGCAGCAAGGGACTAGCCCAAGAGACCCAGTACTTC; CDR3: CASSKGLAQETQYF
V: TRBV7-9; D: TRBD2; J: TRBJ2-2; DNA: TGTGCCAGCAGCCCCCTGACGGGACTAGCGGGAGAAAACACCGGGGAGCTGTTTTTT; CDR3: CASSPLTGLAGENTGELFF
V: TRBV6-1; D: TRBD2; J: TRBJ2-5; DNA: TGTGCCAGCATTAAGCGGGGGGGAGAAGAGACCCAGTACTTC; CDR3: CASIKRGGEETQYF
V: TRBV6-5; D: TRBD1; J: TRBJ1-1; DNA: TGTGCCAGCACCACGAAACAGCAGGGGGTCTCTGAAGCTTTCTTT; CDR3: CASTTKQQGVSEAFF
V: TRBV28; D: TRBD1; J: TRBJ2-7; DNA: TGTGCCAGCAGCACAGGGGTTGAGCCGGGCTACGAGCAGTACTTC; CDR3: CASSTGVEPGYEQYF
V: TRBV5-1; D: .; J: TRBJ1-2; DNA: TGCGCCAGCAGCTTGGGATTTCAGGGAGGAGGCTACACCTTC; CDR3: CASSLGFQGGGYTF
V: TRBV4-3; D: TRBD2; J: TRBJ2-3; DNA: TGCGCCAGCAGCCCGTGGACTAGCGGGACCAGCACAGATACGCAGTATTTT; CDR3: CASSPWTSGTSTDTQYF
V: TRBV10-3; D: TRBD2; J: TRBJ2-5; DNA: TGTGCCATCAGTGACCCGGGACTAGCGGGGGGGCCTGGATTGGAGACCCAGTACTTC; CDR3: CAISDPGLAGGPGLETQYF
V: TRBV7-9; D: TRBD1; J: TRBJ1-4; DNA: TGTGCCAGCAGCTTAGTTTGGGGACAGGAGAATGAAAAACTGTTTTTT; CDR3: CASSLVWGQENEKLFF
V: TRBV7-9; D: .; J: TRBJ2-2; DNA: TGTGCCAGCGGCAGGGCTAGTCGGGCCGGGGAGCTGTTTTTT; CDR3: CASGRASRAGELFF
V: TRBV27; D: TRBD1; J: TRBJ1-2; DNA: TGTGCCAGCAGGAACAGGGGGACCTATGGCTACACCTTC; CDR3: CASRNRGTYGYTF
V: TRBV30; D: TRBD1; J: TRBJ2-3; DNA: TGTGCCTGGAGTCAGGAACAGGGGGCTTTAGGTACGCAGTATTTT; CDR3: CAWSQEQGALGTQYF
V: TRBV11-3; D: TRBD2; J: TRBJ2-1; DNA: TGTGCCAGCAGCTTCCCGGGACTAAACAATGAGCAGTTCTTC; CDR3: CASSFPGLNNEQFF
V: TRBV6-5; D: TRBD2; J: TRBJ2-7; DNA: TGTGCCAGCAGTTTGTCCGGGACTAGCGATTACGAGCAGTACTTC; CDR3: CASSLSGTSDYEQYF
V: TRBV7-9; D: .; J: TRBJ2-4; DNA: TGTGCCAGCAGCGACGGGACTGAGGCCAAAAACATTCAGTACTTC; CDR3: CASSDGTEAKNIQYF
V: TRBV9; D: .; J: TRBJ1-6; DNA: TGTGCCAGCAGCGTATCAGGGGCGGACTCACCCCTCCACTTT; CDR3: CASSVSGADSPLHF
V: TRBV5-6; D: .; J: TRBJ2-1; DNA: TGTGCCAGCAGCTTGGGACTAGGGGGCACCTACAATGAGCAGTTCTTC; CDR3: CASSLGLGGTYNEQFF
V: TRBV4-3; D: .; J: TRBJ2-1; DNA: TGCGCCAGCAGCCAAGATCCCGGCAGGCTCAGCTCCTACAATGAGCAGTTCTTC; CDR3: CASSQDPGRLSSYNEQFF
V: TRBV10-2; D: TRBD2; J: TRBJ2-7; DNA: TGCGCCAGCAATAGCGGGAGGGGTGAGCAGTACTTC; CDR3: CASNSGRGEQYF
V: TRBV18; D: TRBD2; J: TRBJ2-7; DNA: TGTGCCAGCTCACCGATAGCGGGAGGGGACGAGCAGTACTTC; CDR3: CASSPIAGGDEQYF
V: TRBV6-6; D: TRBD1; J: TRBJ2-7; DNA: TGTGCCAGCAGTTCGCGGACAGGGAACTACGAGCAGTACTTC; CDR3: CASSSRTGNYEQYF
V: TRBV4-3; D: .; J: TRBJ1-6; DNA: TGCGCCAGCAGCCGGGTGACACTTCTCGGTTCACCCCTCCACTTT; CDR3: CASSRVTLLGSPLHF
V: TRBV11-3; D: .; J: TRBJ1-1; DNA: TGTGCCAGCAGCTTAGGACCAACTATGAACACTGAAGCTTTCTTT; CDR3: CASSLGPTMNTEAFF
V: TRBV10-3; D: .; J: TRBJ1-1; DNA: TGTGCCGCCCAATGGGGCAACCAAGAGACTGAAGCTTTCTTT; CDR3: CAAQWGNQETEAFF
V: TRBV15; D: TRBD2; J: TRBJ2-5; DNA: TGTGCCACCAGCAGAGTTGGGACTAGCGGGGAAGAGACCCAGTACTTC; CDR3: CATSRVGTSGEETQYF
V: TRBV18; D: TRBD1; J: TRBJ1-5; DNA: TGTGCCAGCACGACAGGGGGCAATCAGCCCCAGCATTTT; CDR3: CASTTGGNQPQHF
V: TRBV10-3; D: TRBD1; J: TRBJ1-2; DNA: TGTGCCATCAGTGAACAGGGGTCCTATGGCTACACCTTC; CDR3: CAISEQGSYGYTF
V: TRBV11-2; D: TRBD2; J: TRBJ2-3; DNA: TGTGCCAGCAGCTTAGCCGGCGGGGGGATCACAGATACGCAGTATTTT; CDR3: CASSLAGGGITDTQYF
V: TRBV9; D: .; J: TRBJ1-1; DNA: TGTGCCAGCAGCGTAGGTGGCAGGGACACTGAAGCTTTCTTT; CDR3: CASSVGGRDTEAFF
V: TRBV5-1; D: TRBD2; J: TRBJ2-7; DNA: TGCGCCAGCAGCTTGGATCCTAGCGGGACCATCTCCTACGAGCAGTACTTC; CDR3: CASSLDPSGTISYEQYF
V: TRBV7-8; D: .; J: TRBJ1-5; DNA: TGTGCCAGCAGCTTAGGGGGCCAGGGTGGGCAGCCCCAGCATTTT; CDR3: CASSLGGQGGQPQHF
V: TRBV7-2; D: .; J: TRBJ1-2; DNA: TGTGCCAGCAGCTTAACAATGCAGACACTCTATGGCTACACCTTC; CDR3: CASSLTMQTLYGYTF
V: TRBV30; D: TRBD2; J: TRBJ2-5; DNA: TGTGCCTGGGCCTCCGGGACTAGCGGGACATACCAAGAGACCCAGTACTTC; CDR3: CAWASGTSGTYQETQYF
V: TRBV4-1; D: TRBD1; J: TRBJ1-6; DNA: TGCGCCAGCAGCCGGGACAGCTACAATTCACCCCTCCACTTT; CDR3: CASSRDSYNSPLHF
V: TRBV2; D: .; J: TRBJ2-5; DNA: TGTGCCAGCAGCCCCGAGGAGACCCAGTACTTC; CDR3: CASSPEETQYF
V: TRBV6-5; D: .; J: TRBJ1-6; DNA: TGTGCCAGCAGTCCGCAGGGGAACTCACCCCTCCACTTT; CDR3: CASSPQGNSPLHF
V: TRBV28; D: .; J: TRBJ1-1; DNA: TGTGCCAGCAGTTCTGCGGGCCGGTTGAGCCCTGAAGCTTTCTTT; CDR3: CASSSAGRLSPEAFF
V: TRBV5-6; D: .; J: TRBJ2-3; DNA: TGTGCCAGCAGCTTGTATACAGATACGCAGTATTTT; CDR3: CASSLYTDTQYF